This T cell receptor (beta chain) was recovered during a study of low-dose radiotherapy and immunotherapy resistance in tumors. Time point indicated: after trial treatment. As for treatment: LDRT plus nivolumab, ipilimumab, low-dose cyclophosphamide and aspirin (RACIN trial). Donors were treated with nivolumab, ipilimumab, aspirin, and low-dose cyclophosphamide and radiotherapy. This clonotype occurred many times. With V trimmed by 5 bases and J by 10 bases, 19 bases remained unmatched. Germline V CDR1 and CDR2: MNHEY, SMNVEV (reference sequence). This CDR3 is built from 16 residues. Primers targeting TRAV and TRBV primed first-strand cDNA, covering alpha and beta chains. The authors amplified TCRs for about 20 PCR cycles with a constant-region primer and a V-primer adapter. TCRdb re-called the reads with MiXCR, one entry per CDR3 protein. The sample yields about 97,000 distinct CDR3 sequences, less than 25% seen once.

Material: PBMCs, obtained after low-dose radiotherapy plus immunotherapy. This sequence was found in a male donor with prostate cancer. This rearrangement joins TRBV27 to TRBJ1-1; 7 bases are a match to TRBD1. The CDR3 sequence is CASSNLGRTTGPVAFF. CDR3 bases: TGTGCCAGCAGTAATTTGGGGCGTACGACAGGGCCTGTAGCTTTCTTT.